These T cell receptor beta chains were read from a single sample in a study of blood T cell repertoires in COVID-19. Measured with immunoSEQ multiplex PCR; TCRdb has only the in-frame clones, and not every one. The sample includes some 270,000 clones, under 90% of them seen just once. The sample comprised PBMCs or T cells enriched from blood (not recorded which). These receptors all stem from an older woman who had recovered from COVID-19. The CDR3 runs from the conserved cysteine through the conserved F or W. The D gene is left open where the match is weak. Expanded clones are given a class, and other clones once, few, many or no size at all.

J gene: TRBJ2-2; clone size: NA; V gene: TRBV18; D gene: NA; CDR3 protein: CASSLAIRQQGGELFF; CDR3 DNA: TGTGCCAGCTCACTCGCAATCCGACAGCAAGGCGGGGAGCTGTTTTTT
J gene: TRBJ1-4; clone size: NA; V gene: TRBV28; D gene: NA; CDR3 protein: CASRDLNEKLFF; CDR3 DNA: TGTGCCAGCAGGGACTTAAATGAAAAACTGTTTTTT
J gene: TRBJ1-2; clone size: NA; V gene: TRBV2; D gene: TRBD1; CDR3 protein: CASRTDRALSYGYTF; CDR3 DNA: TGTGCCAGCAGAACCGACAGGGCCTTATCCTATGGCTACACCTTC
J gene: TRBJ2-1; clone size: NA; V gene: TRBV20-1; D gene: TRBD2; CDR3 protein: CSASERPGLAGYNEQFF; CDR3 DNA: TGCAGTGCTAGTGAACGCCCGGGACTAGCGGGCTACAATGAGCAGTTCTTC
J gene: TRBJ2-2; clone size: NA; V gene: TRBV5-8; D gene: NA; CDR3 protein: CASSLYMAPGELFF; CDR3 DNA: TGTGCCAGCAGCTTATATATGGCCCCCGGGGAGCTGTTTTTT
J gene: TRBJ1-2; clone size: NA; V gene: TRBV5-1; D gene: TRBD1; CDR3 protein: CASSTGTGGAKYYGYTF; CDR3 DNA: TGCGCCAGCAGTACCGGGACAGGGGGCGCGAAATACTATGGCTACACCTTC
J gene: TRBJ1-6; clone size: once; V gene: TRBV24-1; D gene: NA; CDR3 protein: CATSDGLRDSPLHF; CDR3 DNA: TGTGCCACCAGTGATGGGTTACGGGATTCACCCCTCCACTTT
J gene: TRBJ1-2; clone size: once; V gene: TRBV7-8; D gene: NA; CDR3 protein: CASRPSSSPSYGYTF; CDR3 DNA: TGTGCCAGCCGCCCGTCGTCGAGCCCATCCTATGGCTACACCTTC
J gene: TRBJ1-5; clone size: NA; V gene: TRBV19; D gene: NA; CDR3 protein: CASSLFYQWPQHF; CDR3 DNA: TGTGCCAGTAGTTTGTTTTATCAGTGGCCCCAGCATTTT
J gene: TRBJ1-5; clone size: NA; V gene: TRBV28; D gene: NA; CDR3 protein: CASSEPMGAHQPQHF; CDR3 DNA: TGTGCCAGCAGCGAGCCAATGGGGGCCCATCAGCCCCAGCATTTT
J gene: TRBJ1-6; clone size: NA; V gene: TRBV15; D gene: TRBD1; CDR3 protein: CATSRDRIQGAYSPLHF; CDR3 DNA: TGTGCCACCAGCAGAGATCGGATACAGGGGGCTTATTCACCCCTCCACTTT
J gene: TRBJ1-3; clone size: NA; V gene: TRBV19; D gene: NA; CDR3 protein: CASTLDTSGNTIYF; CDR3 DNA: TGTGCCAGTACCTTGGACACCTCTGGAAACACCATATATTTT
J gene: TRBJ2-5; clone size: NA; V gene: TRBV4-1; D gene: TRBD2; CDR3 protein: CASSRSSGLAGAQETQYF; CDR3 DNA: TGCGCCAGCAGCCGAAGCTCGGGACTAGCGGGGGCACAAGAGACCCAGTACTTC
J gene: TRBJ2-3; clone size: NA; V gene: TRBV2; D gene: NA; CDR3 protein: CASRYTEGGADTQYF; CDR3 DNA: TGTGCCAGCAGATACACGGAGGGCGGCGCAGATACGCAGTATTTT
J gene: TRBJ1-2; clone size: NA; V gene: TRBV28; D gene: NA; CDR3 protein: CASTNPWGSGYGYTF; CDR3 DNA: TGTGCCAGCACCAACCCATGGGGCTCGGGCTATGGCTACACCTTC
J gene: TRBJ1-1; clone size: NA; V gene: TRBV19; D gene: NA; CDR3 protein: CASNIAGAEAFF; CDR3 DNA: TGTGCCAGTAATATAGCGGGGGCTGAAGCTTTCTTT
J gene: TRBJ1-4; clone size: NA; V gene: TRBV5-6; D gene: NA; CDR3 protein: CASSLVSQANEKLFF; CDR3 DNA: TGTGCCAGCAGCTTGGTGTCACAGGCTAATGAAAAACTGTTTTTT
J gene: TRBJ1-5; clone size: NA; V gene: TRBV5-1; D gene: NA; CDR3 protein: CASRPTRDSNQPQHF; CDR3 DNA: TGCGCCAGCAGGCCGACGAGGGATAGCAATCAGCCCCAGCATTTT
J gene: TRBJ2-2; clone size: NA; V gene: TRBV19; D gene: TRBD2; CDR3 protein: CRRGISGRVNTGELFF; CDR3 DNA: TGTCGCCGCGGGATTAGCGGGAGAGTAAACACCGGGGAGCTGTTTTTT
J gene: TRBJ1-5; clone size: NA; V gene: TRBV7-9; D gene: TRBD1; CDR3 protein: CASSFQGDQPQHF; CDR3 DNA: TGTGCCAGCAGCTTTCAGGGGGATCAGCCCCAGCATTTT
J gene: TRBJ1-1; clone size: NA; V gene: TRBV19; D gene: NA; CDR3 protein: CASSIRGEMNTEAFF; CDR3 DNA: TGTGCCAGTAGTATTCGGGGAGAAATGAACACTGAAGCTTTCTTT
J gene: TRBJ2-7; clone size: NA; V gene: TRBV7-3; D gene: TRBD2; CDR3 protein: CASSLGAGVSYEQYF; CDR3 DNA: TGTGCCAGCAGCTTAGGGGCGGGGGTCTCCTACGAGCAGTACTTC
J gene: TRBJ2-1; clone size: NA; V gene: TRBV14; D gene: NA; CDR3 protein: CASSIGQSSRDEQFF; CDR3 DNA: TGTGCCAGCAGCATCGGACAGTCCTCTAGGGATGAGCAGTTCTTC
J gene: TRBJ2-5; clone size: NA; V gene: TRBV28; D gene: NA; CDR3 protein: CASSRETQYF; CDR3 DNA: TGTGCCAGCAGCCGGGAGACCCAGTACTTC
J gene: TRBJ2-1; clone size: NA; V gene: TRBV2; D gene: TRBD1; CDR3 protein: CASRAGTGPDNEQFF; CDR3 DNA: TGTGCCAGCAGGGCAGGGACAGGGCCGGACAATGAGCAGTTCTTC
J gene: TRBJ2-7; clone size: NA; V gene: TRBV6-5; D gene: TRBD2; CDR3 protein: CASSWDLAGAYEQYF; CDR3 DNA: TGTGCCAGCAGCTGGGACCTAGCGGGGGCCTACGAGCAGTACTTC
J gene: TRBJ2-7; clone size: few; V gene: TRBV28; D gene: NA; CDR3 protein: CASTLSFTTYEQYF; CDR3 DNA: TGTGCCAGCACCCTCTCATTTACAACCTACGAGCAGTACTTC
J gene: TRBJ2-7; clone size: NA; V gene: TRBV10-3; D gene: TRBD2; CDR3 protein: CAIRGLSGDPYEQYF; CDR3 DNA: TGTGCCATCAGGGGCCTTAGCGGGGACCCCTACGAGCAGTACTTC
J gene: TRBJ1-2; clone size: NA; V gene: TRBV2; D gene: TRBD1; CDR3 protein: CASSESRQGFYGYTF; CDR3 DNA: TGTGCCAGCAGTGAAAGCCGACAGGGTTTCTATGGCTACACCTTC
J gene: TRBJ2-1; clone size: once; V gene: TRBV30; D gene: TRBD2; CDR3 protein: CAWSLTSGNEQFF; CDR3 DNA: TGTGCCTGGAGTCTGACTAGCGGGAATGAGCAGTTCTTC
J gene: TRBJ2-5; clone size: NA; V gene: TRBV4-1; D gene: TRBD2; CDR3 protein: CASSPGTSGAGETQYF; CDR3 DNA: TGCGCCAGCAGCCCCGGGACTAGCGGGGCTGGAGAGACCCAGTACTTC
J gene: TRBJ1-3; clone size: NA; V gene: TRBV18; D gene: NA; CDR3 protein: CASSPPQQGKGNTIYF; CDR3 DNA: TGTGCCAGCTCACCACCTCAACAGGGTAAAGGAAACACCATATATTTT
J gene: TRBJ1-4; clone size: NA; V gene: TRBV2; D gene: NA; CDR3 protein: CASAQGTSNEKLFF; CDR3 DNA: TGTGCCAGTGCCCAGGGCACAAGTAATGAAAAACTGTTTTTT
J gene: TRBJ2-7; clone size: once; V gene: TRBV15; D gene: NA; CDR3 protein: CATSRDRGYFYEQYF; CDR3 DNA: TGTGCCACCAGCAGAGATCGAGGATATTTTTACGAGCAGTACTTC
J gene: TRBJ1-5; clone size: NA; V gene: TRBV18; D gene: TRBD1; CDR3 protein: CASSRDSDSNQPQHF; CDR3 DNA: TGTGCCAGCTCACGGGACAGCGATAGCAATCAGCCCCAGCATTTT
J gene: TRBJ2-7; clone size: once; V gene: TRBV27; D gene: TRBD2; CDR3 protein: CASSLTSGYEQYF; CDR3 DNA: TGTGCCAGCAGTTTGACTAGCGGGTACGAGCAGTACTTC
J gene: TRBJ1-6; clone size: NA; V gene: TRBV18; D gene: TRBD1; CDR3 protein: CASSLHRDRDNSPLHF; CDR3 DNA: TGTGCCAGCTCACTTCACCGGGACAGGGATAATTCACCCCTCCACTTT
J gene: TRBJ2-7; clone size: NA; V gene: TRBV10-3; D gene: TRBD1; CDR3 protein: CAISGQGNYEQYF; CDR3 DNA: TGTGCCATCAGCGGACAGGGGAACTACGAGCAGTACTTC
J gene: TRBJ2-6; clone size: NA; V gene: TRBV7-9; D gene: NA; CDR3 protein: CASSPSEVSSGANVLTF; CDR3 DNA: TGTGCCAGCAGTCCCAGCGAGGTCTCCTCTGGGGCCAACGTCCTGACTTTC
J gene: TRBJ1-5; clone size: NA; V gene: TRBV6-5; D gene: TRBD1; CDR3 protein: CASRDRGGQPQHF; CDR3 DNA: TGTGCCAGCAGGGACAGGGGGGGTCAGCCCCAGCATTTT
J gene: TRBJ1-6; clone size: NA; V gene: TRBV27; D gene: NA; CDR3 protein: CASSPRRLNSPLHF; CDR3 DNA: TGTGCCAGCAGCCCCAGGAGACTAAATTCACCCCTCCACTTT
J gene: TRBJ1-3; clone size: NA; V gene: TRBV5-4; D gene: TRBD1; CDR3 protein: CASSLLGQGTGNTIYF; CDR3 DNA: TGTGCCAGCAGCTTGCTGGGACAGGGGACCGGAAACACCATATATTTT
J gene: TRBJ1-1; clone size: NA; V gene: TRBV6-4; D gene: TRBD1; CDR3 protein: CASSPDRMRTEAFF; CDR3 DNA: TGTGCCAGCAGCCCGGACAGGATGAGGACTGAAGCTTTCTTT
J gene: TRBJ2-3; clone size: NA; V gene: TRBV25-1; D gene: TRBD2; CDR3 protein: CASSVAGLRTDTQYF; CDR3 DNA: TGTGCCAGCAGTGTAGCGGGTCTTCGCACAGATACGCAGTATTTT
J gene: TRBJ2-3; clone size: NA; V gene: TRBV5-1; D gene: TRBD1; CDR3 protein: CASSLGQGGTDTQYF; CDR3 DNA: TGCGCCAGCAGCTTGGGCCAGGGGGGCACAGATACGCAGTATTTT
J gene: TRBJ1-2; clone size: NA; V gene: TRBV6-5; D gene: TRBD1; CDR3 protein: CASSSPTGKVHDGYTF; CDR3 DNA: TGTGCCAGCAGTTCACCGACAGGGAAAGTTCATGATGGCTACACCTTC
J gene: TRBJ2-3; clone size: NA; V gene: TRBV4-1; D gene: NA; CDR3 protein: CASSQGARDTQYF; CDR3 DNA: TGCGCCAGCAGCCAAGGTGCTCGGGATACGCAGTATTTT
J gene: TRBJ1-6; clone size: NA; V gene: TRBV21-1; D gene: NA; CDR3 protein: CASSISLYVAYSPLHF; CDR3 DNA: TGTGCCAGCAGCATAAGCCTTTATGTTGCTTATTCACCCCTCCACTTT
J gene: TRBJ2-5; clone size: NA; V gene: TRBV25-1; D gene: NA; CDR3 protein: CASSGAVGVYQETQYF; CDR3 DNA: TGTGCCAGCAGTGGAGCAGTGGGAGTCTACCAAGAGACCCAGTACTTC
J gene: TRBJ1-2; clone size: NA; V gene: TRBV15; D gene: TRBD1; CDR3 protein: CATSRLQGRVGYTF; CDR3 DNA: TGTGCCACCAGCAGATTACAGGGGAGAGTAGGCTACACCTTC
J gene: TRBJ1-2; clone size: few; V gene: TRBV15; D gene: NA; CDR3 protein: CATSPDPTESYGYTF; CDR3 DNA: TGTGCCACCTCACCCGACCCGACGGAGAGCTATGGCTACACCTTC
J gene: TRBJ2-2; clone size: NA; V gene: TRBV14; D gene: TRBD2; CDR3 protein: CASSQVAGGLNTGELFF; CDR3 DNA: TGTGCCAGCAGCCAAGTCGCGGGAGGGCTGAACACCGGGGAGCTGTTTTTT
J gene: TRBJ1-4; clone size: once; V gene: TRBV9; D gene: TRBD1; CDR3 protein: CASSVTGQGAEKLFF; CDR3 DNA: TGTGCCAGCAGCGTAACGGGACAGGGGGCTGAAAAACTGTTTTTT
J gene: TRBJ2-1; clone size: NA; V gene: TRBV6-5; D gene: TRBD2; CDR3 protein: CASTPTSGVYNEQFF; CDR3 DNA: TGTGCCAGCACCCCGACTAGCGGGGTTTACAATGAGCAGTTCTTC
J gene: TRBJ1-1; clone size: NA; V gene: TRBV3-1/TRBV3-2; D gene: NA; CDR3 protein: CASTAGGNEAFF; CDR3 DNA: TGTGCCAGCACGGCGGGAGGTAATGAAGCTTTCTTT
J gene: TRBJ1-1; clone size: NA; V gene: TRBV11-2; D gene: NA; CDR3 protein: CASSLVFSEAFF; CDR3 DNA: TGTGCCAGCAGCTTAGTTTTCAGTGAAGCTTTCTTT
J gene: TRBJ1-5; clone size: NA; V gene: TRBV5-6; D gene: NA; CDR3 protein: CASSSTAREYSNQPQHF; CDR3 DNA: TGTGCCAGCAGCTCCACGGCGCGGGAGTATAGCAATCAGCCCCAGCATTTT